This TCR beta chain was sequenced during a study of CD8+ T cells in alopecia areata. Following extraction, RNA underwent reverse transcription to cDNA, which served as the sequencing template. Sequencing was performed with immunoSEQ multiplex PCR; in TCRdb, only in-frame clones are kept and a portion is missing. The data show roughly 100,000 clones, roughly 50% seen once. This clone showed up just once. V was pared by 0 bases and J by 7 bases, with 16 bases between. The V gene's germline CDR1 is KGHSH and CDR2 LQKENI. CDR3 length: 16 amino acids. Sequencing used CD4+ T cells sorted from blood. The source of this sequence is a human donor in good health. This sequence joins TRBV18 and TRBJ2-1, with a weak D call TRBD1 (6 bases). CDR3 in amino acids: CASSPPIRGPSNEQFF. DNA for the CDR3: TGTGCCAGCTCACCACCGATCAGGGGACCAAGTAATGAGCAGTTCTTC.